This T cell receptor beta chain was identified during a study of blood T cells in healthy people across ages. Study-level findings and limits: Older individuals had lower TCR beta diversity per million T cells (the decline was roughly linear). Estimated diversity that came from one million T cells was considered an underestimate.

A sample-barcoded 5' primer and a J-beta primer mix were used in a second PCR of roughly 6 to 11 cycles. TCRdb recomputed calls from the 5' RACE reads with MiXCR, one row per CDR3 protein. This sample has fewer than 2,000,000 distinct CDR3 sequences, with approximately 32% found just once. Comments on this clonotype: Its specificity is unknown. One end of the junction varies from germline; a read error may be responsible.

The CDR3 contains 13 residues. Germline-derived CDR1 and CDR2 are DFQATT and SNEGSKA (reference sequence). V and J are TRBV20-1 and TRBJ1-2; possibly TRBD1 for D (5 bases). The source material was blood. The clonotype comes from a woman aged 30 to 39 in good health. As DNA, the CDR3 is TGCAGTGCCAGGGAGGCTCTTAACTGTGGCTACACCTTC. Translated, it gives CSAREALNCGYTF.